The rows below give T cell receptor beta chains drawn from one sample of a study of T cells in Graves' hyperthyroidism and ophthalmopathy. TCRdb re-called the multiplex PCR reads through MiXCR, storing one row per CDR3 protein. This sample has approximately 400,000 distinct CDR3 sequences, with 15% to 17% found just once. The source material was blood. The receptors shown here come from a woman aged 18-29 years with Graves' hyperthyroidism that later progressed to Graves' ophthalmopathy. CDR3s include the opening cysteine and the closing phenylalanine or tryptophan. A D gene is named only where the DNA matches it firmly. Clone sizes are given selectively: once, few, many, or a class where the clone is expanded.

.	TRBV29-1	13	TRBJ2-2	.	TGCAGTATATCTGAGAAGATCACCGGGGAGCTGTTTTTT	CSISEKITGELFF
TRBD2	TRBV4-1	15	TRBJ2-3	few	TGCGCCAGCAGCCGGACTAGCGGGATCACAGATACGCAGTATTTT	CASSRTSGITDTQYF
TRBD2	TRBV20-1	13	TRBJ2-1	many	TGCAGTGCTAGTCGCGGGAGTTGGGATGAGCAGTTCTTC	CSASRGSWDEQFF
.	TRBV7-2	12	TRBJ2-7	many	TGTGCCAGCAGCCCTAGTGACTACGAGCAGTACTTC	CASSPSDYEQYF
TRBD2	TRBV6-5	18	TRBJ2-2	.	TGTGCCAGCAGTTACTTTTCTCCTACTAGCGTAGACACCGGGGAGCTGTTTTTT	CASSYFSPTSVDTGELFF
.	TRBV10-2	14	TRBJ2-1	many	TGCGCCAGCAGTGCCACAGGGTCGAACAATGAGCAGTTCTTC	CASSATGSNNEQFF
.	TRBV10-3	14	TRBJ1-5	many	TGTGCCATCAGTGAGCAAGCAGGGGATCAGCCCCAGCATTTT	CAISEQAGDQPQHF
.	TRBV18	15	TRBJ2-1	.	TGTGCCAGCTCTCCCCGACCTGGCAGGGACAATGAGCAGTTCTTC	CASSPRPGRDNEQFF
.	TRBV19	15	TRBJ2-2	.	TGTGCCAGTAGTATCCCTAATCCAGGGACCGGGGAGCTGTTTTTT	CASSIPNPGTGELFF
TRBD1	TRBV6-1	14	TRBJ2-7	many	TGTGCCAGCAGTGAATCGAGGGGGCTCTACGAGCAGTACTTC	CASSESRGLYEQYF
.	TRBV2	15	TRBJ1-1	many	TGTGCCAGCAGTATAACCGGGACACCGAACACTGAAGCTTTCTTT	CASSITGTPNTEAFF
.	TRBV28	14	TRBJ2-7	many	TGTGCCAGCAGTCTCGGGACGGAGGTGTACGAGCAGTACTTC	CASSLGTEVYEQYF
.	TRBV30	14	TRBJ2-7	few	TGTGCCTCCGGGGCGAGGGGAATTGCTTACGAGCAGTACTTC	CASGARGIAYEQYF
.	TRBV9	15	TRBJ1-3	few	TGTGCCAGCAGCGTAGGGGGTGTATTAGGAAACACCATATATTTT	CASSVGGVLGNTIYF
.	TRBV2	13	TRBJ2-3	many	TGTGCCAGCAACTCGGGACTTTCAGATACGCAGTATTTT	CASNSGLSDTQYF
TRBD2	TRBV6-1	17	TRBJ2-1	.	TGTGCCAGCAGCGAAAGGGCTCGGACTAGCGTTGAGAATGAGCAGTTCTTC	CASSERARTSVENEQFF
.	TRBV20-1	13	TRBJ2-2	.	TGCAGTGCTAGAGATCGGGCATACGGGGAGCTGTCTTTT	CSARDRAYGELSF
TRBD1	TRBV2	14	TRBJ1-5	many	TGTGCCAGCACCCGGGACAGGGGAGCTCAGCCCCAGCATTTT	CASTRDRGAQPQHF
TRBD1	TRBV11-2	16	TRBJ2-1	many	TGTGCCAGCAGCTTAGGTTTGGACAGGGGGGTCAATGAGCAGTTCTTC	CASSLGLDRGVNEQFF
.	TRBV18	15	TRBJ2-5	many	TGTGCCAGCTCACCGCCGGTGACCATTCAAGAGACCCAGTACTTC	CASSPPVTIQETQYF
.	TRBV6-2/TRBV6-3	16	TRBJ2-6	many	TGTGCCAGCAGTTACTCCGACGGCTCTGGGGCCAACGTCCTGACTTTC	CASSYSDGSGANVLTF
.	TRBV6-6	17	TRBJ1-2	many	TGTGCCAGCAGTTACTCGACGGGACTCCAGGGCTTCTATGGCTACACCTTC	CASSYSTGLQGFYGYTF